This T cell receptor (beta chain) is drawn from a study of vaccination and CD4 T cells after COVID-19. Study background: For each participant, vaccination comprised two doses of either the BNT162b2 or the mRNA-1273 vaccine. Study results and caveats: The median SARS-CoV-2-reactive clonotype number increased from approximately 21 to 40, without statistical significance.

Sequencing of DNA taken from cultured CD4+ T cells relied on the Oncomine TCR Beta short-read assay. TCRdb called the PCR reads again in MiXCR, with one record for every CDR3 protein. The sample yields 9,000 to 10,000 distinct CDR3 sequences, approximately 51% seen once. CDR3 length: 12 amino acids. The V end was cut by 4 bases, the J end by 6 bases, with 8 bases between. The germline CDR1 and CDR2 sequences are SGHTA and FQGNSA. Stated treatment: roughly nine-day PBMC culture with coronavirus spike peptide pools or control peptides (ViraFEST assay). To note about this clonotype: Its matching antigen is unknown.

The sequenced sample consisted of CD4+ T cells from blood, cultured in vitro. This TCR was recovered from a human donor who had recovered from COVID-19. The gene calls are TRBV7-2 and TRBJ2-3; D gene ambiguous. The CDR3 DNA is TGTGCCAGCAGCTCTCTCGGCGATACGCAGTATTTT. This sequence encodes CASSSLGDTQYF.